Presented here are 5 T cell receptor beta chains from one specimen sequenced in a study of blood T cells in healthy people across ages. Primed by a sample-barcoded 5' primer and a J-beta primer mix, a second PCR proceeded for about 7 to 11 cycles. TCRdb redid the calling of the 5' RACE reads with MiXCR, one entry per CDR3 protein. Here the sample spans about 760,000 distinct CDR3 sequences, around a quarter being singletons. The data were also submitted as part of a second study, on T cells of mothers and their children.

Sequenced material: blood. These receptors all come from a boy aged 10-17 years in good health.

This chain joins TRBV5-6 and TRBJ1-1; 11 nucleotides agree with TRBD1. Germline loops: CDR1 SGHDT, CDR2 YYEEEE. The CDR3 spans 15 residues. Trimming cost V 6 bases and J 1 base; bases outside gene matches: 5. Written as DNA, the CDR3 is TGTGCCAGCACCGGGACAGGGGGGGGGAACACTGAAGCTTTCTTT. Protein: CASTGTGGGNTEAFF.

The chain combines TRBV10-3 with TRBJ2-2; D not resolved. The CDR3 has 16 amino acids. V was shortened by 3 bases and J by 1 base, with 12 bases between the two germline ends. Germline CDR1 is ENHRY and CDR2 is SYGVKD. CDR3 sequence: CAISERARMNTGELFF. CDR3 bases: TGTGCCATCAGTGAAAGGGCCAGGATGAACACCGGGGAGCTGTTTTTT.

The gene calls are TRBV4-3 and TRBJ2-5; D gene ambiguous. The CDR3 length is 14 residues. Germline assignment: CDR1 LGHNA and CDR2 YSLEER. V gave up 4 bases and J gave up 1 base, with 10 bases separating them. The CDR3 region is CASSRLETQETQYF. The CDR3 nucleotides are TGCGCCAGCAGCCGACTCGAGACCCAAGAGACCCAGTACTTC.

V is TRBV9 and J is TRBJ1-1; D is uncertain. V was clipped by 1 base and J by 3 bases, with 13 bases between them. Germline V gives CDR1 SGDLS, CDR2 YYNGEE. The length of the CDR3 is 15 residues. CDR3 in amino acids: CASSVKKTLYTEAFF. Written as DNA, the CDR3 is TGTGCCAGCAGCGTAAAGAAGACTTTGTACACTGAAGCTTTCTTT.

V gene TRBV20-1 combines with J gene TRBJ1-4; the D gene is possibly TRBD1 (5 bases). Trimming stripped 5 bases from V and 7 bases from J, with 17 bases between. This CDR3 has 14 amino acids. Germline loops: CDR1 DFQATT, CDR2 SNEGSKA (reference sequence). The CDR3 is CSAHHRQGGEKLFF. The CDR3 DNA sequence: TGCAGTGCTCATCATCGGCAGGGAGGTGAAAAACTGTTTTTT.